This TCR beta chain was observed in a study of post-analysis software for immune sequencing data. The CDR3 is 16 amino acids. The V and J ends lost 0 bases and 5 bases, in that order; junction bases with no gene match: 8. Germline CDR1 reads SGHRS; CDR2 reads YFSETQ. Study conclusions and caveats: TRBV5-6, TRBV5-1 and TRBV20-1 belonged to a set of roughly 5 TRBV segments that were more frequent in patients than controls.

This clonotype occurred a few times. What it recognizes is unknown. Sequencing libraries made from TCR beta cDNA carried unique molecular identifiers. TCRdb re-analysed the PCR reads in MiXCR, keeping a single row per CDR3 protein. The sample includes about 540,000 distinct CDR3 sequences, around a third of them seen just once. The sample was blood. The TCR sequence derives from a girl aged 2-17 years with multiple sclerosis. The V and J genes are TRBV5-1 and TRBJ1-2, with 9 bases fitting TRBD1. The CDR3 protein is CASSLEGTGYLYGYTF. The DNA of the CDR3 is TGCGCCAGCAGCTTGGAGGGGACAGGGTATCTTTATGGCTACACCTTC.